The 18 T cell receptor beta chains presented below share a single source sample, sequenced in a study of T-cell reconstitution after alpha-beta-depleted transplantation in children. Library preparation (for TCRbeta) was performed with unique molecular identifiers. Via MiXCR, TCRdb re-called the PCR reads, giving one row per CDR3 protein. Here the sample spans almost 600,000 distinct CDR3 sequences, about a quarter being singletons. The specimen was PBMCs, collected before TCRalphabeta/CD19-depleted stem cell transplant. The receptors were sampled from a boy less than two years old with Wiskott-Aldrich syndrome, due to receive a stem cell transplant.

This clonotype was found a few times. The rearrangement uses TRBV27 and TRBJ2-1, with TRBD2 identical over 7 bases. The CDR3 covers 16 residues. Germline V gene sequence: CDR1 MNHEY, CDR2 SMNVEV (reference sequence). After removal of 2 bases from V and 10 bases from J, the junction contained 14 bases not matched to a gene. This chain's CDR3 is CASSLVPPGGFGEQFF. The CDR3 DNA sequence: TGTGCCAGCAGTTTAGTCCCGCCGGGAGGCTTCGGGGAGCAGTTCTTC.

V gene TRBV6-2 or TRBV6-3 combines with J gene TRBJ2-1; the match to TRBD2 covers 11 bases. Germline V lookup: CDR1 MNHEY, CDR2 SVGEGT. CDR3 length equals 11 residues. V shed 6 bases and J 14 bases; nucleotides not matched to a gene: 3. The CDR3 here is CASRLAGVEFF. For the CDR3, the DNA is TGTGCCAGCAGACTAGCGGGAGTGGAGTTCTTC.

This chain uses TRBV7-7 with TRBJ2-5; D could derive from TRBD1 or TRBD2 (5 bases each). From germline, CDR1 is SSHAT and CDR2 FNYEAQ (reference sequence). CDR3 size: 15 residues. The V end was cut by 5 bases, the J end by 1 base, with 14 bases between. The CDR3 reads CASSRRTGPQETQYF. Written as DNA, the CDR3 is TGTGCCAGCAGCAGAAGGACGGGACCCCAAGAGACCCAGTACTTC.

A single count supports this clonotype. This chain connects TRBV20-1 to TRBJ1-4, with a weak D call TRBD1 (6 bases). There are 13 residues in the CDR3. Germline V gene data show CDR1 as DFQATT and CDR2 as SNEGSKA (reference sequence). The germline V and J ends were trimmed by 7 bases and 5 bases, with 14 bases remaining between them. The CDR3 nucleotides read TGCAGTGTCTTACAGGGACTGAATGAAAAACTGTTTTTT. Translating gives CSVLQGLNEKLFF.

This clonotype was seen only a few times. The J gene is TRBJ2-5, the V gene TRBV11-2, with D perhaps matching TRBD2 (5 bases). The CDR3 is 15 amino acids. V shed 5 bases and J shed 5 bases, with 18 bases lying between them. The germline gives CDR1 SGHAT, CDR2 FQNNGV. The CDR3 DNA sequence: TGTGCCAGCAGCACAGTTCTGCGGGTCGGTGAGACCCAGTACTTC. It specifies CASSTVLRVGETQYF.

The V call is TRBV5-1, the J call TRBJ1-1; D is perhaps TRBD1 (6 bases). CDR1 and CDR2 from the germline V gene are SGHRS and YFSETQ. V shed 5 bases and J shed 5 bases, with 16 bases lying between them. The CDR3 runs 14 residues. CDR3 in amino acids: CASSVGPRGTEAFF. CDR3 nucleotides: TGCGCCAGCAGTGTTGGACCTAGGGGGACTGAAGCTTTCTTT.

This chain uses TRBV5-6 with TRBJ1-5; D remains unclear. Trimming left V 0 bases short and J 3 bases short, with 7 bases between. CDR1 and CDR2 (germline): SGHDT, YYEEEE. The CDR3 totals 14 residues. The CDR3 nucleotides read TGTGCCAGCAGCTTGGCACCGGACAATCAGCCCCAGCATTTT. Translated, it gives CASSLAPDNQPQHF.

This rearrangement joins TRBV5-1 to TRBJ2-7; 14 bases line up with TRBD2. This CDR3 has 18 residues. The V gene's germline CDR1 is SGHRS and CDR2 YFSETQ. V shed 1 base, J shed 2 bases, and the junction held 8 bases outside the gene matches. DNA for the CDR3: TGCGCCAGCAGCTTGTACGTGGGGACTAGCGGGAGTGCCTACGAGCAGTACTTC. This encodes CASSLYVGTSGSAYEQYF.

The chain is built from TRBV11-2 and TRBJ2-1; 7 bases are a match to TRBD1. Germline V lookup: CDR1 SGHAT, CDR2 FQNNGV. The CDR3 runs 14 residues. The junction had 10 bases not matched to a gene; V was cut back by 5 bases and J by 9 bases. CDR3: CASSRTTGHSEQFF. As DNA, the CDR3 is TGTGCCAGCAGCCGGACGACAGGGCACAGTGAGCAGTTCTTC.

V is TRBV12-3 or TRBV12-4 and J is TRBJ2-7; the D gene is possibly TRBD1 (6 bases). Trimming removed 6 bases from V and 7 bases from J, with 16 bases in between. This CDR3 is 13 amino acids long. DNA of the CDR3: TGTGCCAGCAGCCCTACAGGGTTCGGAGAGCAGTACTTC. Residues: CASSPTGFGEQYF.

This sequence joins TRBV14 and TRBJ2-4; D not resolved. The length of the CDR3 is 16 residues. Germline loops: CDR1 SGHDN, CDR2 FVKESK. V lost 2 bases, J lost 2 bases, and 13 bases lay in between. CDR3 sequence: CASSQWADPTKNIQYF. The CDR3 DNA reads TGTGCCAGCAGCCAATGGGCCGACCCAACCAAAAACATTCAGTACTTC.

This clonotype turned up a few times. The V call is TRBV21-1, the J call TRBJ1-5. TRBV21-1 is designated a pseudogene. The CDR3 contains 17 residues. CDR3 DNA: TGTGCCAGCAGCGCCTACAGGGAGGGTCTTAGCAATCAGCCCCAGCATTTT. Encoded protein: CASSAYREGLSNQPQHF.

This clonotype was observed a handful of times. This sequence joins TRBV25-1 and TRBJ2-2; 9 nucleotides agree with TRBD2. The germline CDR1 and CDR2 sequences are MGHDK and SYGVNS. Trimming cost V 8 bases and J 5 bases; bases outside gene matches: 15. This CDR3 is built from 17 residues. CDR3 DNA sequence: TGTGCCAGCGGGTCGAAGCGGGAGGACACCCCTACCGGGGAGCTGTTTTTT. It yields the protein CASGSKREDTPTGELFF.

This clonotype was observed a handful of times. CDR3 sequence: CARGTIKFVKNIQYF. Here the CDR3 DNA reads TGCGCCAGGGGGACAATCAAATTTGTAAAAAACATTCAGTACTTC. J is TRBJ2-4 and V is TRBV5-1; a possible D gene is TRBD1 (6 bases). The CDR3 totals 15 residues. Germline CDR1 is SGHRS and CDR2 is YFSETQ. V lost 8 bases, J lost 4 bases, and 19 bases lay in between. The entire variable domain, with the rest obtained from reference TRBV5-1 and TRBJ2-4, is as follows: KAGVTQTPRYLIKTRGQQVTLSCSPISGHRSVSWYQQTPGQGLQFLFEYFSETQRNKGNFPGRFSGRQFSNSRSEMNVSTLELGDSALYLCARGTIKFVKNIQYFGAGTRLSVL.

The genes are TRBV28 and TRBJ2-3; tentatively, D is TRBD2 (6 bases). V was clipped by 4 bases and J by 6 bases, with 14 bases between them. The CDR3 length is 14 residues. Germline V gives CDR1 MDHEN, CDR2 SYDVKM. CDR3 amino acids: CASSSEGGSDTQYF. The CDR3, as DNA: TGTGCCAGCAGTTCGGAGGGTGGCAGCGATACGCAGTATTTT.

This rearrangement joins TRBV7-3 to TRBJ2-1; 8 positions agree with TRBD2. V trimming: 5 bases; J trimming: 6 bases; junction bases outside the gene matches: 9. The CDR3 is made up of 15 amino acids. Germline CDR1 and CDR2: SGHTA and FQGTGA. The CDR3 region is CASSAVPLAGNEQFF. In DNA form, the CDR3 reads TGTGCCAGCAGCGCGGTCCCCCTAGCGGGCAATGAGCAGTTCTTC. The complete variable domain, with remaining parts taken from reference TRBV7-3 and TRBJ2-1, reads GAGVSQTPSNKVTEKGKYVELRCDPISGHTALYWYRQSLGQGPEFLIYFQGTGAADDSGLPNDRFFAVRPEGSVSTLKIQRTERGDSAVYLCASSAVPLAGNEQFFGPGTRLTVL.

This chain connects TRBV25-1 to TRBJ1-4; tentative D call: TRBD1 (5 bases). CDR3 length: 15 amino acids. Germline CDR1 and CDR2: MGHDK and SYGVNS. Trimming removed 6 bases from V and 7 bases from J, with 18 bases in between. The CDR3 reads CASSPPGTMSEKLFF. Here the CDR3 DNA reads TGTGCCAGCAGCCCCCCAGGGACCATGTCTGAAAAACTGTTTTTT.

The chain has TRBV7-2 and TRBJ1-1; 7 nucleotides line up with TRBD1. The CDR3 length is 13 residues. Per the germline V gene, CDR1 is SGHTA and CDR2 is FQGNSA. With V trimmed by 6 bases and J by 1 base, 2 bases remained unmatched. Here the CDR3 reads CASRGGGNTEAFF. The CDR3 nucleotides read TGTGCCAGCAGAGGGGGCGGGAACACTGAAGCTTTCTTT.